Sequencing of this T cell receptor (beta chain) was carried out in a study of cytomegalovirus exposure and HLA in healthy donors. Libraries were prepared by immunoSEQ multiplex PCR; TCRdb keeps only in-frame clonotypes and omits some of them. The table shows fewer than 250,000 clones, with roughly 83% occurring only once. This CDR3 comprises 17 residues. Germline V gene sequence: CDR1 KGHSH, CDR2 LQKENI. V dropped 2 bases and J dropped 6; count of bases not matched to a gene: 15. The donors were part of the validation cohort of 120 subjects. That cohort was separate from the first cohort, which comprised under 750 subjects. This clone was detected only once.

V usage is TRBV18 and J usage is TRBJ2-7; TRBD1 matches 8 bases. The sequenced sample was PBMCs. The clonotype comes from a woman under 30 in good health and CMV-seronegative. The CDR3 DNA is TGTGCCAGCTCACCAATATCAGGGGGACAGGCGTCTCTCGAGCAGTACTTC. Translating it yields CASSPISGGQASLEQYF.